Below, 24 T cell receptor beta chains from the same sample are listed, as sequenced in a study of Graves' ophthalmopathy and Graves' hyperthyroidism. Using RNA transcripts, the TCR beta CDR3 regions were amplified. The library came from an HTBI-primed first-round RT-PCR and a second-round multiplex PCR. TCRdb redid the calling of the multiplex PCR reads with MiXCR, one entry per CDR3 protein. The sample has 660,000 or so distinct CDR3 sequences; just over 40% are singletons. The sample was peripheral blood. Receptors originate from an adult man with Graves' ophthalmopathy.

The sample holds a few counts of this clonotype. The chain is built from TRBV7-8 and TRBJ1-3; 7 nucleotides line up with TRBD1. The germline V gene encodes CDR1 SGHVS and CDR2 FQNEAQ. The trim removed 5 bases at V and 0 bases at J, leaving 7 bases unmatched. The CDR3 has 16 amino acids. This CDR3 reads CASSPDRTISGNTIYF. The CDR3 coding sequence is TGTGCCAGCAGCCCGGACAGGACTATCTCTGGAAACACCATATATTTT.

This clonotype has just a few counts. The chain uses TRBV24-1 and TRBJ2-2; D gene ambiguous. The CDR3 is 12 residues long. Per the germline V gene, CDR1 is KGHDR and CDR2 is SFDVKD. The CDR3 DNA reads TGTGCTATGAGCGCGAACACCGGGGAGCTGTTTTTT. Its protein is CAMSANTGELFF.

At least ten counts were recorded for this clonotype. The chain uses TRBV9 and TRBJ1-6; D remains unclear. The CDR3 length is 14 residues. Germline values: CDR1 SGDLS, CDR2 YYNGEE. V was pared by 4 bases and J by 10 bases, with 15 bases between. The CDR3: CASSPLPLDSPLHF. CDR3 nucleotide sequence: TGTGCCAGCAGCCCGCTACCGCTTGACTCACCCCTCCACTTT.

This clonotype appeared many times. The genes are TRBV7-9 and TRBJ2-7; 8 positions agree with TRBD2. Trimming took 5 bases from V and 0 from J; bases not matched to a gene: 12. CDR1 is SEHNR, CDR2 FQNEAQ, per germline (reference sequence). This CDR3 spans 17 amino acids. CDR3 sequence reads: CASSPRGIAGSSYEQYF. The CDR3 DNA sequence: TGTGCCAGCAGCCCCCGCGGGATAGCGGGATCCTCCTACGAGCAGTACTTC.

V usage is TRBV4-1 and J usage is TRBJ1-6; a weak D match, TRBD1 (5 bases). In germline, CDR1 is MGHRA, CDR2 YSYEKL. The ends were cut back, 0 bases at V and 0 bases at J, with 9 bases in the middle. The CDR3 totals 17 residues. DNA for the CDR3: TGCGCCAGCAGCCAAGATTGGGGCAGCTCCTATAATTCACCCCTCCACTTT. It is translated as CASSQDWGSSYNSPLHF.

The chain employs TRBV20-1 and TRBJ2-5; 8 nucleotides match TRBD2. The CDR3 runs to 15 residues. Germline V lookup: CDR1 DFQATT, CDR2 SNEGSKA (reference sequence). The junction had 9 bases not matched to a gene; V was cut back by 4 bases and J by 2 bases. The CDR3 DNA reads as TGCAGTGCTACCGGGACTAGGGGAGGACAAGAGACCCAGTACTTC. Translating gives CSATGTRGGQETQYF.

Comment on this clonotype: Just one base apart from a much larger clone, this may be a read error. CDR3 coding DNA: TGTGCCATCAGAGCTAGCGGGAGTGGAGAGACCCAGTACTTC. Protein sequence: CAIRASGSGETQYF. J is TRBJ2-5 and V is TRBV10-3, with 10 nucleotides matching TRBD2. V shed 6 bases, J shed 4 bases, and the junction held 5 bases outside the gene matches. This CDR3 contains 14 residues. In germline, CDR1 is ENHRY, CDR2 SYGVKD.

The rearrangement uses TRBV2 and TRBJ1-2; 7 positions agree with TRBD1. V dropped 8 bases and J dropped 8; count of bases not matched to a gene: 11. The CDR3 has 13 residues. Germline CDR1 and CDR2: SNHLY and FYNNEI. Here the CDR3 reads CASSYRGVLGYTF. In nucleotides, the CDR3 is TGTGCCAGCTCGTACAGGGGAGTACTCGGCTACACCTTC.

This clonotype was observed many times. V and J are TRBV5-8 and TRBJ1-4; 8 nucleotides align to TRBD1. The CDR3 runs 14 residues. Germline V gene sequence: CDR1 SGHTS, CDR2 YDEGEE. V lost 6 bases and J lost 8; bases outside the gene matches: 9. The CDR3, as DNA: TGTGCCAGCACCCTACCAGGACAGGGAGAAAAACTGTTTTTT. Residues: CASTLPGQGEKLFF.

This chain joins TRBV11-2 and TRBJ2-2; D unclear. The germline V and J ends were trimmed by 1 base and 1 base, with 7 bases remaining between them. Germline assignment: CDR1 SGHAT and CDR2 FQNNGV. CDR3 length equals 15 residues. The CDR3, as DNA: TGTGCCAGCAGCTTAGGGTGGGGGAACACCGGGGAGCTGTTTTTT. It yields the protein CASSLGWGNTGELFF.

The V gene is TRBV4-1, the J gene TRBJ2-7; D unresolved. Germline CDR1 reads MGHRA; CDR2 reads YSYEKL. V shed 3 bases and J shed 5 bases, with 20 bases lying between them. This CDR3 has 16 amino acids. The CDR3 spells CASSHGPEVYADEQYF. CDR3 nucleotides: TGCGCCAGCAGCCACGGACCCGAGGTCTACGCCGACGAGCAGTACTTC.

The table lists this clonotype with a few counts. V gene TRBV7-9 combines with J gene TRBJ2-1; 11 nucleotides match TRBD2. The CDR3 runs to 17 residues. From germline, CDR1 is SEHNR and CDR2 FQNEAQ (reference sequence). V trimming: 5 bases; J trimming: 3 bases; junction bases outside the gene matches: 9. In DNA form, the CDR3 reads TGTGCCAGCAGCGCACACCCCACTAGCGGGAGCTACAATGAGCAGTTCTTC. This gives the protein CASSAHPTSGSYNEQFF. The entire variable domain, with the rest obtained from reference TRBV7-9 and TRBJ2-1, is as follows: DTGVSQNPRHKITKRGQNVTFRCDPISEHNRLYWYRQTLGQGPEFLTYFQNEAQLEKSRLLSDRFSAERPKGSFSTLEIQRTEQGDSAMYLCASSAHPTSGSYNEQFFGPGTRLTVL.

This chain links TRBV6-6 with TRBJ2-7, with unresolved D. Germline V gene lookup returns CDR1 MNHNY and CDR2 SVGAGI (reference sequence). With 4 bases removed from V and 2 bases from J, the gap between germline ends came to 12 bases. The CDR3 totals 14 residues. CDR3 protein: CASSSHGPPYEQYF. The CDR3 coding sequence is TGTGCCAGCAGTTCTCATGGGCCCCCCTACGAGCAGTACTTC.

V gene TRBV19 combines with J gene TRBJ1-5; 8 nucleotides line up with TRBD1. The CDR3 extends over 14 amino acids. V lost 4 bases and J lost 9; bases outside the gene matches: 8. In germline, CDR1 is LNHDA, CDR2 SQIVND (reference sequence). DNA of the CDR3: TGTGCCAGTAGTACCACAGGGGGTGAGCGGCCCCAGCATTTT. Translating gives CASSTTGGERPQHF.

The sample holds many counts of this clonotype. This chain connects TRBV19 to TRBJ2-7; tentatively, D is TRBD1 (6 bases). Trimming removed 5 bases at V and 0 bases at J, with 11 bases between. This CDR3 has 14 amino acids. The germline V gene has CDR1 LNHDA and CDR2 SQIVND (reference sequence). The CDR3 region is CASSSGQHSYEQYF. The CDR3 DNA reads TGTGCCAGTAGTTCCGGACAGCACTCCTACGAGCAGTACTTC. The full variable domain, its missing parts supplied by reference TRBV19 and TRBJ2-7, is DGGITQSPKYLFRKEGQNVTLSCEQNLNHDAMYWYRQDPGQGLRLIYYSQIVNDFQKGDIAEGYSVSREKKESFPLTVTSAQKNPTAFYLCASSSGQHSYEQYFGPGTRLTVT.

A note on this clonotype: A much larger clone sits a single nucleotide away, making a read error possible. The J gene is TRBJ1-1, the V gene TRBV10-3, with 9 positions matching TRBD1. With 10 bases clipped from V and 3 bases from J, the junction kept 9 bases outside the gene matches. The CDR3 is 14 amino acids. From germline, CDR1 is ENHRY and CDR2 SYGVKD. The CDR3 region has the DNA TGTGCCAGCAGGGGAGGGGACAGGGACACTGAAGCTTTCTTT. Protein sequence: CASRGGDRDTEAFF.

This clonotype was seen repeatedly, ten times or more. No DNA is shown, since the ends of the CDR3 on it are uncertain; the CDR3 is the one TCRdb lists. The chain carries TRBV10-3 and TRBJ2-7; the table's D call TRBD2 went unverified against the DNA. The germline CDR1 and CDR2 sequences are ENHRY and SYGVKD. Termini included, the CDR3 measures 15 amino acids. This CDR3 is CASSPKRDYVCEQYF.

This clonotype occurred many times. The rearrangement links TRBV7-9 to TRBJ2-7; D possibly matches TRBD1 or TRBD2 (5 bases each). This CDR3 is built from 12 residues. Germline CDR1 and CDR2: SEHNR and FQNEAQ (reference sequence). The V gene lost 5 bases and the J gene lost 7 bases, with 12 bases spanning the gap. CDR3 in DNA: TGTGCCAGCAGCCCCGCCGGGGCAGAGCAGTACTTC. This encodes CASSPAGAEQYF.

For this clonotype: The CDR3 ends on some other residue instead of the conserved phenylalanine or tryptophan, so this is likely a read error. CDR3 sequence reads: CASSETYEQYL. CDR3 in DNA: TGTGCCAGCAGTGAAACCTACGAGCAGTACTTA. The chain is built from TRBV6-6 and TRBJ2-5; unclear D gene. TRBJ2-7 explains the end of the DNA better; the J call may be wrong. The CDR3 extends over 11 amino acids. Per germline, CDR1 MNHNY and CDR2 SVGAGI (reference sequence).

This clonotype occurred once. The chain links TRBV2 to TRBJ2-7, with 10 positions matching TRBD2. Germline trimming cut 1 base from V and 3 bases from J; bases unmatched to any gene: 6. This CDR3 spans 16 amino acids. The germline gives CDR1 SNHLY, CDR2 FYNNEI. CDR3 nucleotide sequence: TGTGCCAGCAGTGAAGGGCTAGCGGGAGTTCACTACGAGCAGTACTTC. Amino acid sequence: CASSEGLAGVHYEQYF.

Only a few counts were recorded for this clonotype. The J gene is TRBJ1-3, the V gene TRBV5-1; perhaps TRBD1 as D (5 bases). V was trimmed by 0 bases and J by 0 bases, leaving 13 bases between them. CDR3 length: 17 amino acids. The V gene's germline CDR1 is SGHRS and CDR2 YFSETQ. In nucleotides, the CDR3 is TGCGCCAGCAGCTTGGGGGACTCGCCGAGCTCTGGAAACACCATATATTTT. It encodes CASSLGDSPSSGNTIYF.

Regarding this clonotype: A read error is likely, as this CDR3 ends without the conserved phenylalanine or tryptophan. The DNA is omitted, as the CDR3 cannot be located on it reliably, and the CDR3 follows TCRdb's listing. The chain employs TRBV20-1 and TRBJ1-2; the D call TRBD1 from the table was never checked on the DNA. Germline CDR1 and CDR2: DFQATT and SNEGSKA (reference sequence). The CDR3 numbers 13 amino acids, ends counted. The CDR3: CSALTGGKDGHTL.

In DNA form, the CDR3 reads TGTGCCAGCAGCTTGGTTTGGGATAAGGAGACCCAGTACTTC. This encodes CASSLVWDKETQYF. This sequence joins TRBV5-4 and TRBJ2-5; D is unresolved. The CDR3 is 14 residues long. CDR1 and CDR2 (germline): SGHNT, YYREEE (reference sequence). Trimming removed 0 bases at V and 5 bases at J, with 11 bases between. Full variable domain (rest looked up from reference TRBV5-4 and TRBJ2-5): ETGVTQSPTHLIKTRGQQVTLRCSSQSGHNTVSWYQQALGQGPQFIFQYYREEENGRGNFPPRFSGLQFPNYSSELNVNALELDDSALYLCASSLVWDKETQYFGPGTRLLVL.

This clonotype has only a few counts. This chain connects TRBV7-2 to TRBJ2-3; D is unresolved. Trimming removed 4 bases at V and 3 bases at J, with 5 bases between. CDR3 length: 12 amino acids. The germline V gene has CDR1 SGHTA and CDR2 FQGNSA. CDR3 amino acids: CASSSGTDTQYF. The CDR3 DNA reads as TGTGCCAGCAGCTCGGGTACAGATACGCAGTATTTT.